A few counts support the clone carrying this TCR beta chain. Its antigen remains unknown. The germline V gene encodes CDR1 DFQATT and CDR2 SNEGSKA (reference sequence). The CDR3 totals 13 residues. V was trimmed by 6 bases and J by 0 bases, leaving 8 bases between them. This sample is drawn from a study of T cells in Graves' hyperthyroidism and ophthalmopathy. Study as a whole: Once the initial diagnosis was made, peripheral blood was obtained before any treatment.

General study points: Most clonotypes expanded in the thyroid (above 0.001) were also present in blood.

The diagnostic basis comprised clinical symptoms, serum thyroxine and TRAb, thyroid ultrasound and orbital computed tomography. Initially, at the first diagnosis of hyperthyroidism and before any ophthalmopathy symptoms, blood was sampled. RNA transcripts were the template for amplifying TCR beta CDR3 regions. The TCR CDR3 was amplified in a first-round RT-PCR using the HTBI primer set. Using its own MiXCR run on the multiplex PCR reads, TCRdb lists one record per CDR3 protein. This table holds 650,000 to 850,000 distinct CDR3 sequences, around 20% found once. The receptor was isolated from a woman aged 50 to 60 with Graves' hyperthyroidism that later progressed to Graves' ophthalmopathy. The sample taken for sequencing was blood. The J gene is TRBJ1-4, the V gene TRBV20-1; D is unclear. The DNA of the CDR3 is TGCAGTGCCCCCAGCGCAACTAATGAAAAACTGTTTTTT. The encoded protein is CSAPSATNEKLFF.